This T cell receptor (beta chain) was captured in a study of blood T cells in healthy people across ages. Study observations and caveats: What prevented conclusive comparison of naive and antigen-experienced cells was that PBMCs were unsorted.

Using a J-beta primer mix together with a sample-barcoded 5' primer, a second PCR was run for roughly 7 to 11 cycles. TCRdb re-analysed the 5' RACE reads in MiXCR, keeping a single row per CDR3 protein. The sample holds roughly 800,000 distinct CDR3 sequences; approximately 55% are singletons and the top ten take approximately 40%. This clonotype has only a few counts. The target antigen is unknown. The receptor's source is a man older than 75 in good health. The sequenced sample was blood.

CDR3 DNA sequence: TGTGCCAGCTCACTACCTTCGCGGGCGACGACCAGAACCTACGAGCAGTACTTC. Translation: CASSLPSRATTRTYEQYF. This rearrangement joins TRBV18 to TRBJ2-7; a weak D match, TRBD2 (5 bases). Germline V lookup: CDR1 KGHSH, CDR2 LQKENI. V dropped 4 bases and J dropped 2 bases, with 24 bases sitting between them. The CDR3 spans 18 residues.